These 15 T cell receptor beta chains came from one sample sequenced in a study of cytomegalovirus exposure and HLA in healthy donors. PCR amplification relied on 60 Vbeta primers (plus 13 Jbeta primers). Repertoires were generated with immunoSEQ multiplex PCR, while TCRdb's copy carries only in-frame clones and drops some. Among roughly 120,000 clones listed, about 72% were seen once. The sample consisted of PBMCs. These receptors all stem from a man aged 50-59 years in good health and CMV-seropositive.

The chain couples TRBV27 to TRBJ2-1; D unresolved. V was trimmed by 4 bases and J by 0 bases, leaving 10 bases between them. Germline CDR1 and CDR2: MNHEY and SMNVEV (reference sequence). The length of the CDR3 is 15 residues. The CDR3 protein is CASSSDGASYNEQFF. DNA of the CDR3: TGTGCCAGCAGTTCCGACGGAGCCTCCTACAATGAGCAGTTCTTC.

This clone was recorded only once. The chain employs TRBV5-1 and TRBJ1-1; D is unclear. Germline CDR1 and CDR2: SGHRS and YFSETQ. Trimming shortened V by 4 bases and J by 1 base, and 8 bases separated the two germline ends. The CDR3 loop spans 13 amino acids. The CDR3 DNA reads as TGCGCCAGCAGCCTCGGGTCGAACACTGAAGCTTTCTTT. Translated: CASSLGSNTEAFF.

This clone was observed once. The rearrangement joins TRBV6-5 to TRBJ1-5; a weak D match, TRBD1 (5 bases). This CDR3 spans 14 amino acids. V gave up 6 bases and J gave up 4 bases, with 13 bases separating them. CDR1 and CDR2 from the germline V gene are MNHEY and SVGAGI. CDR3 sequence (DNA): TGTGCCAGCAGGGCCCCGGGGGTGAATCAGCCCCAGCATTTT. Protein product: CASRAPGVNQPQHF.

The chain carries TRBV18 and TRBJ1-2; 9 bases are shared with TRBD1. This CDR3 is built from 15 residues. Looked up from germline, CDR1 is KGHSH and CDR2 is LQKENI. The trim removed 3 bases at V and 0 bases at J, leaving 2 bases unmatched. The chain's CDR3 is CASSPGTGPNYGYTF. CDR3 DNA sequence: TGTGCCAGCTCACCGGGGACAGGGCCTAACTATGGCTACACCTTC.

The chain links TRBV5-5 to TRBJ1-5; no reliable D call. The germline V gene encodes CDR1 SGHKS and CDR2 YYEKEE (reference sequence). Trimming removed 5 bases from V and 1 base from J, with 13 bases in between. CDR3 length: 15 residues. In nucleotides, the CDR3 is TGTGCCAGCAGTTTCGATTACCTAAGCAATCAGCCCCAGCATTTT. Protein product: CASSFDYLSNQPQHF. Filled out from reference TRBV5-5 and TRBJ1-5, the complete variable domain reads DAGVTQSPTHLIKTRGQQVTLRCSPISGHKSVSWYQQVLGQGPQFIFQYYEKEERGRGNFPDRFSARQFPNYSSELNVNALLLGDSALYLCASSFDYLSNQPQHFGDGTRLSIL.

The gene calls are TRBV2 and TRBJ2-5; 9 bases are a match to TRBD1. The trim removed 2 bases at V and 3 bases at J, leaving 1 base unmatched. Germline CDR1 SNHLY, CDR2 FYNNEI. The CDR3 consists of 14 residues. The CDR3 DNA is TGTGCCAGCAGTGAAAGGACAGGGGAAGAGACCCAGTACTTC. Its protein product is CASSERTGEETQYF. Supplemented by reference TRBV2 and TRBJ2-5, the full variable domain reads EPEVTQTPSHQVTQMGQEVILRCVPISNHLYFYWYRQILGQKVEFLVSFYNNEISEKSEIFDDQFSVERPDGSNFTLKIRSTKLEDSAMYFCASSERTGEETQYFGPGTRLLVL.

This rearrangement joins TRBV7-2 to TRBJ1-5; 7 bases fit TRBD1. This CDR3 has 16 residues. CDR1 is SGHTA, CDR2 FQGNSA, per germline. Germline trimming cut 5 bases from V and 7 bases from J; bases unmatched to any gene: 14. CDR3 sequence: CASSRQPTGTEQPQHF. The CDR3, as DNA: TGTGCCAGCAGCCGCCAACCGACAGGGACAGAGCAGCCCCAGCATTTT. Complete variable domain (other parts from reference TRBV7-2 and TRBJ1-5): GAGVSQSPSNKVTEKGKDVELRCDPISGHTALYWYRQSLGQGLEFLIYFQGNSAPDKSGLPSDRFSAERTGGSVSTLTIQRTQQEDSAVYLCASSRQPTGTEQPQHFGDGTRLSIL.

J is TRBJ2-3 and V is TRBV4-1; tentatively, D is TRBD2 (5 bases). This CDR3 contains 15 residues. Trimming took 6 bases from V and 4 from J, leaving 17 bases between them. Germline V gene sequence: CDR1 MGHRA, CDR2 YSYEKL. Written as DNA, the CDR3 is TGCGCCAGCAGGATCCTCTTGAGGAGGCCAGATACGCAGTATTTT. Amino acid sequence: CASRILLRRPDTQYF.

The chain employs TRBV28 and TRBJ1-5; no clear D. The germline V gene encodes CDR1 MDHEN and CDR2 SYDVKM. V lost 3 bases and J lost 0, with 9 bases in between. The CDR3 runs 15 residues. In nucleotides, the CDR3 is TGTGCCAGCAGTTTGCAGGATTATAGCAATCAGCCCCAGCATTTT. Its protein is CASSLQDYSNQPQHF.

This clone was observed once. The genes are TRBV2 and TRBJ2-5; D is unresolved. Germline values: CDR1 SNHLY, CDR2 FYNNEI. The CDR3 is 11 residues long. Trimming cost V 2 bases and J 13 bases, with 11 bases left between them. Here the CDR3 reads CASSEYTTSYF. The CDR3 DNA is TGTGCCAGCAGTGAATACACCACCTCGTACTTC.

This clone was counted once. The chain is built from TRBV27 and TRBJ2-1; D might be TRBD2 (6 bases). Trimming took 6 bases from V and 8 from J, leaving 20 bases between them. Germline CDR1 is MNHEY and CDR2 is SMNVEV (reference sequence). CDR3 size: 15 residues. The CDR3 region has the DNA TGTGCCAGCAGCCCTCTTAGAGGGAGGAGCGATGAGCAGTTCTTC. This translates into CASSPLRGRSDEQFF.

The sample holds a few counts of this clone. The chain has TRBV5-1 and TRBJ1-2, with 7 bases that match TRBD1. The germline gives CDR1 SGHRS, CDR2 YFSETQ. CDR3 size: 13 residues. Germline trimming cut 4 bases from V and 7 bases from J; bases unmatched to any gene: 7. CDR3 protein: CASSQDRQGGYTF. For the CDR3, the DNA is TGCGCCAGCAGCCAGGACAGGCAAGGTGGCTACACCTTC.

CDR3 bases: TGTGCCAGCAGTGAACTCAGGTGGGACAGGGTAATTCAGGCCAAAAACATTCAGTACTTC. It codes for CASSELRWDRVIQAKNIQYF. This chain connects TRBV2 to TRBJ2-4; the match to TRBD1 covers 9 bases. Losses at the gene ends were 2 bases for V and 1 base for J; bases not matched to a gene: 15. This CDR3 region has 20 residues. Germline-derived CDR1 and CDR2 are SNHLY and FYNNEI.

As to this clone: This specimen includes other DNA sequences encoding the same CDR3. The chain recombines TRBV2 with TRBJ1-5, with TRBD1 as a possible D gene (6 bases). The length of the CDR3 is 15 residues. Trimming shortened V by 2 bases and J by 2 bases, and 10 bases separated the two germline ends. The germline gives CDR1 SNHLY, CDR2 FYNNEI. CDR3 in DNA: TGTGCCAGCAGTGAAAGGGCAGGGGGCAATCAGCCCCAGCATTTT. It encodes CASSERAGGNQPQHF.

V is TRBV27 and J is TRBJ2-1; 10 nucleotides align to TRBD2. The germline CDR1 and CDR2 sequences are MNHEY and SMNVEV (reference sequence). The CDR3 has 15 residues. J was trimmed by 10 bases and V by 5 bases; bases with no gene match: 11. The CDR3 DNA is TGTGCCAGCAGTAATCTAGCGGGAGATCTAAGGGAGCAGTTCTTC. Translated, it gives CASSNLAGDLREQFF.